Below, 18 T cell receptor beta chains from the same sample are listed, as sequenced in a study of CD8 T cells in ankylosing spondylitis. TCRdb passed the 5' RACE reads through MiXCR, listing each CDR3 protein once. Altogether 250,000 to 300,000 distinct CDR3 sequences are present, over 15% being singletons, with the ten largest covering around 8%. Sample: blood, either unsorted or a sorted T cell fraction (not recorded which). These receptors were taken from a male donor with ankylosing spondylitis or in good health (not recorded which).

The genes are TRBV5-1 and TRBJ2-6, with TRBD2 identical over 8 bases. J was trimmed by 2 bases and V by 2 bases; bases with no gene match: 3. Germline V CDR1 and CDR2: SGHRS, YFSETQ. There are 16 residues in the CDR3. The CDR3 sequence: CASSFGLAAGANVLTF. For the CDR3, the DNA is TGCGCCAGCAGCTTTGGACTAGCTGCTGGGGCCAACGTCCTGACTTTC.

This rearrangement joins TRBV3-1 to TRBJ1-1; D unclear. CDR1 and CDR2 from the germline V gene are LGHDT and YNNKEL (reference sequence). V was trimmed by 4 bases and J by 3 bases, leaving 18 bases between them. CDR3 size: 16 residues. In DNA, the CDR3 is TGTGCCAGCAGCCCGACCGGAGGAGCCGTCGACACTGAAGCTTTCTTT. Amino acid sequence: CASSPTGGAVDTEAFF.

This clonotype was detected only a few times. This chain connects TRBV20-1 to TRBJ1-5; 10 nucleotides match TRBD1. The CDR3 spans 15 residues. The V gene's germline CDR1 is DFQATT and CDR2 SNEGSKA (reference sequence). The trim removed 6 bases at V and 4 bases at J, leaving 9 bases unmatched. CDR3 nucleotide sequence: TGCAGTGCCGGGACAGGGGCAGGCCCTAATCAGCCCCAGCATTTT. Its protein product is CSAGTGAGPNQPQHF.

This clonotype was seen only a few times. The chain combines TRBV28 with TRBJ2-7, with a tentative D call TRBD1 (5 bases). With 2 bases removed from V and 3 bases from J, the gap between germline ends came to 8 bases. This CDR3 has 13 residues. Germline V gene lookup returns CDR1 MDHEN and CDR2 SYDVKM. The CDR3 sequence is CASSLQGSYEQYV. The DNA of the CDR3 is TGTGCCAGCAGTTTACAGGGAAGCTACGAGCAGTACGTC.

The CDR3 DNA is TGCGCCAGCAGCAAGCCGGCAGGGGGCACAGATACGCAGTATTTT. It yields the protein CASSKPAGGTDTQYF. The chain employs TRBV5-1 and TRBJ2-3; D may be TRBD1 (6 bases). CDR1 is SGHRS, CDR2 YFSETQ, per germline. The CDR3 contains 15 residues. Between the trimmed V and J ends, which lost 4 bases and 1 base, there was a span of 13 bases. Full variable domain (remainder filled in from reference TRBV5-1 and TRBJ2-3): KAGVTQTPRYLIKTRGQQVTLSCSPISGHRSVSWYQQTPGQGLQFLFEYFSETQRNKGNFPGRFSGRQFSNSRSEMNVSTLELGDSALYLCASSKPAGGTDTQYFGPGTRLTVL.

This clonotype showed up just a few times. The chain links TRBV15 to TRBJ2-3; 15 nucleotides line up with TRBD2. Germline V gives CDR1 LNHNV, CDR2 YYDKDF (reference sequence). V shed 4 bases and J 3 bases; nucleotides not matched to a gene: 5. The CDR3 totals 17 residues. This chain's CDR3 is CATSTGLAGGGTDTQYF. The CDR3 nucleotides are TGTGCCACCAGCACCGGACTAGCGGGAGGGGGAACAGATACGCAGTATTTT. Full variable domain (outside the CDR3, taken from reference TRBV15 and TRBJ2-3): DAMVIQNPRYQVTQFGKPVTLSCSQTLNHNVMYWYQQKSSQAPKLLFHYYDKDFNNEADTPDNFQSRRPNTSFCFLDIRSPGLGDTAMYLCATSTGLAGGGTDTQYFGPGTRLTVL.

This clonotype was seen many times. The gene calls are TRBV28 and TRBJ2-3; TRBD2 matches at 14 bases. In germline, CDR1 is MDHEN, CDR2 SYDVKM. The V gene end was trimmed by 6 bases and the J gene end by 1 base; junction bases not matched to a gene: 3. The CDR3 covers 16 residues. In nucleotides, the CDR3 is TGTGCCAGCAGGGGGACTAGCGGGGGAGGCACAGATACGCAGTATTTT. Protein sequence: CASRGTSGGGTDTQYF.

The chain joins TRBV4-2 to TRBJ2-6; D call uncertain. This CDR3 region has 16 residues. V lost 2 bases and J lost 0, with 8 bases in between. Germline assignment: CDR1 LGHNA and CDR2 YNFKEQ. The CDR3 here is CASSQTDPSGANVLTF. The CDR3 DNA follows: TGTGCCAGCAGCCAAACGGATCCCTCTGGGGCCAACGTCCTGACTTTC.

This clonotype has ten or more counts. The chain couples TRBV7-3 to TRBJ2-3, with D possibly TRBD1 on 7 matching bases. V was clipped by 2 bases and J by 4 bases, with 10 bases between them. The CDR3 loop spans 14 amino acids. The germline gives CDR1 SGHTA, CDR2 FQGTGA. The CDR3 spells CASSLQGGPDTQYF. DNA of the CDR3: TGTGCCAGCAGCTTACAGGGGGGCCCAGATACGCAGTATTTT.

The V gene is TRBV7-2, the J gene TRBJ2-3; D perhaps matches TRBD2 (7 bases). CDR1 and CDR2 (germline): SGHTA, FQGNSA. The CDR3 covers 13 residues. Trimming pared 8 bases from V and 8 bases from J, leaving 17 bases between. The CDR3 spells CASGNGGPGTQYF. CDR3 in DNA: TGTGCCAGCGGAAACGGGGGGCCGGGTACGCAGTATTTT.

This clonotype was observed a few times. V usage is TRBV9 and J usage is TRBJ2-2; D is undetermined. V shed 0 bases and J shed 3 bases, with 9 bases lying between them. This CDR3 spans 15 amino acids. From germline, CDR1 is SGDLS and CDR2 YYNGEE. CDR3 sequence (DNA): TGTGCCAGCAGCGTAGCTCCGGGCGACACCGGGGAGCTGTTTTTT. Its protein is CASSVAPGDTGELFF.

CDR3 protein: CSVGQGTYNEQFF. For the CDR3, the DNA is TGCAGCGTTGGACAGGGCACCTACAATGAGCAGTTCTTC. The V and J genes are TRBV29-1 and TRBJ2-1; 7 bases align to TRBD1. The CDR3 runs 13 residues. J lost 2 bases, V lost 4 bases, and 2 bases had no gene match. The germline V gene encodes CDR1 SQVTM and CDR2 ANQGSEA.

This clonotype was seen a handful of times. The chain is built from TRBV5-1 and TRBJ1-1, with D unresolved. CDR1 is SGHRS and CDR2 is YFSETQ in the germline V gene. The CDR3 runs 14 residues. Trimming took off 4 bases at V and 1 base at J, with 11 bases between the two ends. The CDR3 DNA reads TGCGCCAGCAGCGCCGGCCCGGGGAACACTGAAGCTTTCTTT. This encodes CASSAGPGNTEAFF.

This clonotype has a handful of counts. The V and J genes are TRBV27 and TRBJ2-7; D gene ambiguous. The V gene lost 5 bases and the J gene lost 0 bases, with 8 bases spanning the gap. In germline, CDR1 is MNHEY, CDR2 SMNVEV (reference sequence). This CDR3 has 13 amino acids. The CDR3 protein is CASSPLGSYEQYV. Written as DNA, the CDR3 is TGTGCCAGCAGTCCCTTAGGCTCCTACGAGCAGTACGTC.

This clonotype was seen a handful of times. The chain combines TRBV7-6 with TRBJ2-3; D is perhaps TRBD2 (6 bases). The CDR3 consists of 15 residues. Germline V gene sequence: CDR1 SGHVS, CDR2 FNYEAQ. Trimming pared 5 bases from V and 5 bases from J, leaving 17 bases between. The DNA for the CDR3 is TGTGCCAGCAGCGGAGTCGGACTAATAGGAGATACGCAGTATTTT. This codes for CASSGVGLIGDTQYF.

The chain is built from TRBV5-1 and TRBJ2-2; D remains unclear. Trimming removed 4 bases at V and 4 bases at J, with 14 bases between. The germline gives CDR1 SGHRS, CDR2 YFSETQ. This CDR3 region has 15 residues. CDR3 region: CASSVSTTGTGELFF. In DNA, the CDR3 is TGCGCCAGCAGCGTATCCACGACGGGCACCGGGGAGCTGTTTTTT.

The CDR3 spells CASSQRQDPQFPQHF. The CDR3 DNA reads as TGTGCCAGCAGCCAGAGACAGGATCCCCAGTTTCCCCAGCATTTT. The V gene is TRBV3-1, the J gene TRBJ1-5; weak D call: TRBD1 (6 bases). Trimming shortened V by 3 bases and J by 10 bases, and 19 bases separated the two germline ends. Germline lookup yields CDR1 LGHDT and CDR2 YNNKEL (reference sequence). This CDR3 is 15 amino acids long.

This clonotype was counted many times. The chain is built from TRBV20-1 and TRBJ2-1; D remains ambiguous. The CDR3 sequence is 11 residues long. The ends were cut back, 3 bases at V and 4 bases at J, with 4 bases in the middle. Germline assignment: CDR1 DFQATT and CDR2 SNEGSKA (reference sequence). CDR3: CSASEYNEQFF. CDR3 nucleotide sequence: TGCAGTGCTAGTGAGTACAATGAGCAGTTCTTC.